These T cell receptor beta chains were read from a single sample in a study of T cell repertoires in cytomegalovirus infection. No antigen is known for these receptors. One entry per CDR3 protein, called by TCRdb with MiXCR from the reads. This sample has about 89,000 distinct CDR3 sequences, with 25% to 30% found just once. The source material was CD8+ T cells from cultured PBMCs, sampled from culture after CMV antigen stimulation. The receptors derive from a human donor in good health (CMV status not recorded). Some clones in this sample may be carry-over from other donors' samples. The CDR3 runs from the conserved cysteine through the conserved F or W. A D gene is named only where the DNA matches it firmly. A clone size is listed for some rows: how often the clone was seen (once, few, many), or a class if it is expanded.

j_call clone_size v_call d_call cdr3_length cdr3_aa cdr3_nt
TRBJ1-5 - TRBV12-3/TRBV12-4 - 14 CASSLGSGSQPQHF TGTGCCAGCAGTTTAGGGTCAGGGTCTCAGCCCCAGCATTTT
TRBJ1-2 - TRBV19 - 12 CATRDLPLGYTF TGTGCCACCCGGGACCTCCCCCTTGGCTACACCTTC
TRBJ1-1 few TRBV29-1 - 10 CSVYTAEAFF TGCAGCGTGTATACAGCTGAAGCTTTCTTT
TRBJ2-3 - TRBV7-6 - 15 CASRPAGLSTDTQYF TGTGCCAGCAGGCCCGCGGGTCTTAGCACAGATACGCAGTATTTT
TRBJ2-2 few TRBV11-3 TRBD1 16 CASSLGGTGTTGELFF TGTGCCAGCAGCTTAGGGGGGACAGGGACCACCGGGGAGCTGTTTTTT
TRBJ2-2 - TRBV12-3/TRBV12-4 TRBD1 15 CASRMPGQGAGELFF TGTGCCAGCCGAATGCCGGGACAGGGGGCCGGGGAGCTGTTTTTT
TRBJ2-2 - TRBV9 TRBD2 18 CASSVDGLAGVNTGELFF TGTGCCAGCAGCGTAGATGGGCTAGCGGGGGTGAACACCGGGGAGCTGTTTTTT
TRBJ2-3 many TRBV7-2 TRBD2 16 CASSLGAGTNTDTQYF TGTGCCAGCAGCTTAGGGGCGGGGACTAACACAGATACGCAGTATTTT
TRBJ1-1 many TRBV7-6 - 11 CASSSGTEAFF TGTGCCAGCAGCTCCGGCACTGAAGCTTTCTTT
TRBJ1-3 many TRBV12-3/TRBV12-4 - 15 CASSSRTAAGNTIYF TGTGCCAGCAGTTCCCGGACTGCGGCTGGAAACACCATATATTTT
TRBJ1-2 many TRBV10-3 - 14 CAISELLELYGYTF TGTGCCATCAGTGAGTTGTTAGAACTCTATGGCTACACCTTC